The 27 T cell receptor beta chains reported below all come from one sample, sequenced in a study of blood T cell repertoires in COVID-19. Generated by immunoSEQ multiplex PCR, the TCRdb table keeps only in-frame clones and is missing some. Among about 180,000 clones listed, about 81% were seen once. Sequencing used peripheral blood. Receptor source: a woman of 80 years or more with COVID-19, enrolled during active disease.

This clone was seen a single time. In DNA, the CDR3 is TGTGCCAGCAGCGTATCCAGGGAGGGCTCTGGGGCCAACGTCCTGACTTTC. This encodes CASSVSREGSGANVLTF. This chain uses TRBV9 with TRBJ2-6; 7 bases are a match to TRBD2. CDR3 length: 17 amino acids. V lost 1 base and J lost 0; bases outside the gene matches: 4. Germline-derived CDR1 and CDR2 are SGDLS and YYNGEE.

The chain joins TRBV5-1 to TRBJ1-1; 7 bases are a match to TRBD1. The CDR3 has 12 residues. Looked up from germline, CDR1 is SGHRS and CDR2 is YFSETQ. V lost 2 bases to trimming and J lost 7 bases; unmatched junction nucleotides: 2. CDR3 sequence: CASSLGDSEAFF. The CDR3 bases are TGCGCCAGCAGCTTAGGGGACAGTGAAGCTTTCTTT.

The J gene is TRBJ2-2, the V gene TRBV2; 9 bases are shared with TRBD2. V lost 6 bases and J lost 7; bases outside the gene matches: 6. The CDR3 sequence is 14 residues long. The V gene's germline CDR1 is SNHLY and CDR2 FYNNEI. CDR3 region: CASRTGTSSGELFF. DNA for the CDR3: TGTGCCAGCAGGACCGGGACTAGCAGCGGGGAGCTGTTTTTT.

V usage is TRBV7-9 and J usage is TRBJ2-2, with TRBD2 identical over 7 bases. The CDR3 spans 17 residues. Germline loops: CDR1 SEHNR, CDR2 FQNEAQ (reference sequence). J lost 6 bases, V lost 0 bases, and 10 bases had no gene match. The CDR3 loop is CASSLAPAAGVSGELFF. In DNA form, the CDR3 reads TGTGCCAGCAGCTTAGCGCCGGCCGCGGGGGTATCCGGGGAGCTGTTTTTT.

The V and J genes are TRBV5-4 and TRBJ2-5; perhaps TRBD2 as D (6 bases). The V end lost 0 bases, the J end lost 5 bases, and 17 bases lay between the germline ends. The CDR3 is 16 residues long. Germline values: CDR1 SGHNT, CDR2 YYREEE (reference sequence). The CDR3 DNA is TGTGCCAGCAGCTTGGGGCCTGGGGCGGGGAAGGAGACCCAGTACTTC. The encoded protein is CASSLGPGAGKETQYF.

This clone has just one count. This chain uses TRBV5-6 with TRBJ2-7; no firm D call. CDR3 length equals 12 residues. V lost 1 base and J lost 6, with 8 bases in between. CDR1 is SGHDT, CDR2 YYEEEE, per germline. CDR3 loop: CASSLYSLEQYF. The CDR3 DNA reads TGTGCCAGCAGCTTGTATTCCCTCGAGCAGTACTTC.

V and J are TRBV5-6 and TRBJ1-2; TRBD1 aligns across 9 bases. Germline lookup yields CDR1 SGHDT and CDR2 YYEEEE. CDR3 size: 13 residues. The ends lost 4 bases at V and 6 bases at J; junction bases unmatched: 4. CDR3 sequence: CASSPDRGNGYTF. In nucleotides, the CDR3 is TGTGCCAGCAGCCCAGACAGGGGGAATGGCTACACCTTC.

This chain links TRBV18 with TRBJ1-4, with TRBD1 matching over 9 bases. The J segment lost 3 bases and the V segment lost 1 base, leaving 0 bases of the junction unmatched. This CDR3 has 15 amino acids. Looked up from germline, CDR1 is KGHSH and CDR2 is LQKENI. The CDR3 loop reads CASSPRQGANEKLFF. DNA of the CDR3: TGTGCCAGCTCACCACGACAGGGGGCTAATGAAAAACTGTTTTTT.

The CDR3 protein is CASSLAPGVSYEQYF. In DNA, the CDR3 is TGCGCCAGCAGCTTGGCCCCCGGTGTTAGCTACGAGCAGTACTTC. The chain recombines TRBV5-1 with TRBJ2-7; no clear D. Trimming pared 0 bases from V and 3 bases from J, leaving 13 bases between. The CDR3 has 15 amino acids. In germline, CDR1 is SGHRS, CDR2 YFSETQ.

V gene TRBV2 combines with J gene TRBJ2-1, with 9 bases aligning to TRBD2. Per germline, CDR1 SNHLY and CDR2 FYNNEI. V shed 6 bases, J shed 4 bases, and the junction held 7 bases outside the gene matches. This CDR3 spans 15 amino acids. CDR3 bases: TGTGCCAGCAGCCCCCTAGCGGGACAATACAATGAGCAGTTCTTC. Amino acids: CASSPLAGQYNEQFF.

V usage is TRBV5-4 and J usage is TRBJ2-1; D might be TRBD2 (5 bases). The V end lost 2 bases, the J end lost 4 bases, and 16 bases lay between the germline ends. This CDR3 has 16 residues. Germline V gives CDR1 SGHNT, CDR2 YYREEE (reference sequence). The CDR3 reads CASSLGSVDTYNEQFF. CDR3 bases: TGTGCCAGCAGCTTAGGGAGTGTGGATACTTACAATGAGCAGTTCTTC.

The chain joins TRBV5-1 to TRBJ2-1; 9 bases line up with TRBD2. Germline trimming cut 0 bases from V and 0 bases from J; bases unmatched to any gene: 4. This CDR3 spans 17 amino acids. Germline lookup yields CDR1 SGHRS and CDR2 YFSETQ. The CDR3 reads CASSLEVSGSSYNEQFF. CDR3 nucleotides: TGCGCCAGCAGCTTGGAAGTTAGCGGGAGCTCCTACAATGAGCAGTTCTTC.

The rearrangement joins TRBV9 to TRBJ1-2; maybe TRBD1 (5 bases). Germline CDR1 is SGDLS and CDR2 is YYNGEE. V lost 3 bases to trimming and J lost 10 bases, with 13 bases between them. The CDR3 length is 12 residues. The CDR3 DNA reads as TGTGCCAGCAGCGGCGGCGGGGGACTCTACACCTTC. It translates to CASSGGGGLYTF.

The rearrangement uses TRBV2 and TRBJ2-5; the D is unclear. The CDR3 consists of 13 residues. Trimming pared 4 bases from V and 0 bases from J, leaving 6 bases between. Germline V CDR1 and CDR2: SNHLY, FYNNEI. As DNA, the CDR3 is TGTGCCAGCAGTGTGGAGAACCAAGAGACCCAGTACTTC. Protein: CASSVENQETQYF.

The V call is TRBV10-3, the J call TRBJ2-1; 11 positions match TRBD2. V lost 6 bases to trimming and J lost 7 bases; unmatched junction nucleotides: 5. This CDR3 has 14 amino acids. Germline-derived CDR1 and CDR2 are ENHRY and SYGVKD. In DNA, the CDR3 is TGTGCCATCAGACTTAGCGGGGGGGAGAATGAGCAGTTCTTC. Translation: CAIRLSGGENEQFF.

The gene calls are TRBV9 and TRBJ1-5; 7 nucleotides match TRBD1. Unmatched junction bases numbered 4, after V lost 1 base and J lost 9 bases. Per the germline V gene, CDR1 is SGDLS and CDR2 is YYNGEE. This CDR3 region has 13 residues. This CDR3 is CASSVKGAGPQHF. DNA for the CDR3: TGTGCCAGCAGCGTAAAGGGGGCAGGGCCCCAGCATTTT.

A remark on this clone: Other DNA sequences in the same sample also yield this CDR3. The rearrangement joins TRBV18 to TRBJ1-1; tentative D call: TRBD1 (5 bases). There are 13 residues in the CDR3. Germline assignment: CDR1 KGHSH and CDR2 LQKENI. Trimming shortened V by 3 bases and J by 1 base, and 6 bases separated the two germline ends. CDR3 DNA sequence: TGTGCCAGCTCACCCCAGGGGAACACTGAAGCTTTCTTT. Translating gives CASSPQGNTEAFF.

CDR3 in DNA: TGCGCCAGCAGCCAAGACCAACGGGGGACCCAGTACTTC. It translates to CASSQDQRGTQYF. This chain connects TRBV4-1 to TRBJ2-5; possibly TRBD2 for D (5 bases). The CDR3 consists of 13 residues. CDR1 and CDR2 from the germline V gene are MGHRA and YSYEKL. Trimming took 0 bases from V and 7 from J, leaving 9 bases between them.

The rearrangement uses TRBV23-1 and TRBJ2-1; D may be TRBD1 (5 bases). TRBV23-1 is designated an ORF whose function remains uncertain. The CDR3 has 15 amino acids. V shed 0 bases and J shed 9 bases, with 15 bases lying between them. CDR3 protein: CASSQSGRRVPEQFF. The CDR3 nucleotides read TGCGCCAGCAGTCAATCGGGGCGCAGGGTTCCTGAGCAGTTCTTC.

The rearrangement joins TRBV4-2 to TRBJ1-2; D ambiguous. V gave up 0 bases and J gave up 3 bases, with 8 bases separating them. The CDR3 is made up of 14 amino acids. Looked up from germline, CDR1 is LGHNA and CDR2 is YNFKEQ. The DNA of the CDR3 is TGTGCCAGCAGCCAAGAGAGGACTCACTATGGCTACACCTTC. It codes for CASSQERTHYGYTF.

The chain employs TRBV5-7 and TRBJ2-7; maybe TRBD1 (5 bases). TRBV5-7 is noted as an ORF with a role that remains uncertain. The V end lost 0 bases, the J end lost 9 bases, and 13 bases lay between the germline ends. This CDR3 is 13 amino acids long. Written as DNA, the CDR3 is TGTGCCAGCAGCTTGGTCAGGGTCGGCGGGCAGTACTTC. This codes for CASSLVRVGGQYF.

This clone was recorded only once. This chain links TRBV3-1 (or the pseudogene TRBV3-2) with TRBJ2-7, with 10 bases lining up with TRBD2. CDR1 and CDR2 (germline): LGHDT, YNNKEL (reference sequence). The CDR3 totals 16 residues. Trimming cost V 2 bases and J 3 bases; bases outside gene matches: 7. The chain's CDR3 is CASSQPLAGGFYEQYF. For the CDR3, the DNA is TGTGCCAGCAGCCAACCGTTAGCGGGGGGCTTCTACGAGCAGTACTTC.

The chain recombines TRBV25-1 with TRBJ1-3; TRBD1 might be the D (5 bases). This CDR3 has 16 amino acids. Germline V gives CDR1 MGHDK, CDR2 SYGVNS. The V and J ends lost 5 bases and 4 bases respectively, with 18 bases between them. The CDR3 is CASSRQGPLGGNTIYF. The CDR3, as DNA: TGTGCCAGCAGTCGGCAGGGTCCCCTTGGAGGAAACACCATATATTTT.

The rearrangement joins TRBV5-1 to TRBJ2-5; weak D call: TRBD2 (5 bases). The CDR3 spans 18 residues. The germline CDR1 and CDR2 sequences are SGHRS and YFSETQ. V was shortened by 4 bases and J by 4 bases, with 26 bases between the two germline ends. The CDR3 here is CASSNWGANAPPGETQYF. In DNA form, the CDR3 reads TGCGCCAGCAGCAACTGGGGAGCGAACGCTCCCCCGGGAGAGACCCAGTACTTC.

CDR3 sequence reads: CASSQEGGYHEQYF. The CDR3 coding sequence is TGTGCCAGCAGCCAAGAGGGGGGGTACCACGAGCAGTACTTC. This chain joins TRBV3-1 (or the pseudogene TRBV3-2) and TRBJ2-7, with 7 positions matching TRBD2. J gave up 5 bases and V 0 bases, and 4 bases lay outside the gene matches. There are 14 residues in the CDR3. Germline loops: CDR1 LGHDT, CDR2 YNNKEL (reference sequence).

In this sample, this clone turned up a few times. The chain employs TRBV5-8 and TRBJ2-1; 7 positions match TRBD2. The germline V gene encodes CDR1 SGHTS and CDR2 YDEGEE. With 3 bases clipped from V and 1 base from J, the junction kept 10 bases outside the gene matches. This CDR3 has 17 residues. The CDR3: CASSSPGEGGSYNEQFF. The CDR3 DNA follows: TGTGCCAGCAGCTCCCCCGGGGAGGGAGGATCCTACAATGAGCAGTTCTTC.

This clone came up a few times. V gene TRBV5-6 combines with J gene TRBJ2-7, with TRBD1 matching over 10 bases. J lost 4 bases, V lost 4 bases, and 8 bases had no gene match. The CDR3 loop spans 15 amino acids. Looked up from germline, CDR1 is SGHDT and CDR2 is YYEEEE. This CDR3 reads CASSVTGTGEYEQYF. For the CDR3, the DNA is TGTGCCAGCAGCGTAACCGGGACAGGGGAATACGAGCAGTACTTC.